This T cell receptor (beta chain) emerged from a study of blood T cell repertoires in COVID-19. Study-wide context: Italy, Spain and the United States were the sources of the convalescent and acute COVID-19 samples. PBMCs, B-cell-depleted T cells, or T cells provided the cDNA or gDNA that made up the material.

Under the authors' procedure: Amplification from reference gene primers served as the basis for estimated nucleated cell counts. Data came from immunoSEQ multiplex PCR; TCRdb stores just in-frame clones and leaves some out. The V and J calls and clone size come from that table; D and trimming were worked out from the DNA. The data show some 95,000 clones, with 75% to 90% seen just once and 1% to 1.5% held by the top ten. V gave up 2 bases and J gave up 0 bases, with 10 bases separating them. CDR1 is SGHTS, CDR2 YDEGEE, per germline. This CDR3 comprises 15 residues. This clone is a singleton in its sample.

The material sequenced was peripheral blood. The source is a man older than 75 with active or convalescent COVID-19. The rearrangement uses TRBV5-8 and TRBJ2-3, with TRBD2 as a possible D gene (5 bases). CDR3 coding DNA: TGTGCCAGCAGCTTAATCCCTAGCAGCACAGATACGCAGTATTTT. Its translation: CASSLIPSSTDTQYF.